One sample yielded the 24 T cell receptor beta chains listed below, sequenced in a study of blood T cell repertoires in COVID-19. Data came from immunoSEQ multiplex PCR; TCRdb stores just in-frame clones and leaves some out. This sample yields 200,000 to 250,000 clones, of which just under 85% are seen a single time; 5% to 8% belongs to the top ten. Sequences were obtained from peripheral blood. Receptor source: a woman aged 60 to 75 with active or convalescent COVID-19.

The chain carries TRBV10-3 and TRBJ2-1; 8 bases map to TRBD2. CDR1 is ENHRY, CDR2 SYGVKD, per germline. With 4 bases clipped from V and 6 bases from J, the junction kept 8 bases outside the gene matches. The CDR3 runs to 15 residues. The CDR3 nucleotides read TGTGCCATCAGTGTAGGACTAGCTAGAACCAATGAGCAGTTCTTC. Protein sequence: CAISVGLARTNEQFF.

The rearrangement joins TRBV7-9 to TRBJ1-2, with 8 bases aligning to TRBD1. The germline gives CDR1 SEHNR, CDR2 FQNEAQ (reference sequence). This CDR3 has 14 amino acids. V lost 3 bases, J lost 13 bases, and 13 bases stayed unmatched. CDR3 sequence (DNA): TGTGCCAGCAGCTTTCAGGGGGCGGTGGGTGAGCGCACCTTC. It specifies CASSFQGAVGERTF.

V is TRBV28 and J is TRBJ1-5, with TRBD1 matching 7 bases. Germline lookup yields CDR1 MDHEN and CDR2 SYDVKM. The J segment lost 4 bases and the V segment lost 5 bases, leaving 20 bases of the junction unmatched. The CDR3 spans 19 residues. The CDR3 spells CASSNSGTVFGETNQPQHF. CDR3 nucleotide sequence: TGTGCCAGCAGTAATTCCGGGACAGTTTTTGGGGAGACGAATCAGCCCCAGCATTTT.

V and J are TRBV19 and TRBJ2-1, with D hard to call. Germline CDR1 reads LNHDA; CDR2 reads SQIVND (reference sequence). The V and J ends lost 4 bases and 10 bases respectively, with 8 bases between them. This CDR3 has 11 residues. The CDR3 reads CASSTLEEQFF. The CDR3 DNA sequence: TGTGCCAGTAGTACGTTGGAGGAGCAGTTCTTC.

This chain links TRBV6-2 or TRBV6-3 with TRBJ1-1; TRBD1 matches 11 bases. V shed 6 bases and J 4 bases; nucleotides not matched to a gene: 10. This CDR3 has 16 amino acids. Germline CDR1 is MNHEY and CDR2 is SVGEGT. CDR3 DNA: TGTGCCAGCAGCCCCCGGGACAGGGGGTTGGGCACTGAAGCTTTCTTT. It specifies CASSPRDRGLGTEAFF.

The chain recombines TRBV10-3 with TRBJ2-3; 10 bases match TRBD2. The V gene's germline CDR1 is ENHRY and CDR2 SYGVKD. CDR3 length: 15 residues. J was trimmed by 8 bases and V by 10 bases; bases with no gene match: 15. The CDR3 nucleotides read TGTGCCAGCTCGTCTAGCGGGAGCGCTGATCGTACGCAGTATTTT. Translating it yields CASSSSGSADRTQYF.

V usage is TRBV10-3 and J usage is TRBJ2-3, with 10 bases matching TRBD2. The CDR3 consists of 18 residues. The junction had 8 bases not matched to a gene; V was cut back by 2 bases and J by 0 bases. Looked up from germline, CDR1 is ENHRY and CDR2 is SYGVKD. The CDR3 DNA follows: TGTGCCATCAGTGAGAGGCTAGCGGGAGTTACTAGCACAGATACGCAGTATTTT. It specifies CAISERLAGVTSTDTQYF.

The V gene is TRBV5-1, the J gene TRBJ1-1; 8 bases map to TRBD1. Looked up from germline, CDR1 is SGHRS and CDR2 is YFSETQ. Unmatched junction bases numbered 12, after V lost 4 bases and J lost 4 bases. The CDR3 spans 16 residues. The CDR3 region is CASSPKLTTGGTEAFF. CDR3 in DNA: TGCGCCAGCAGCCCCAAGTTAACCACAGGGGGCACTGAAGCTTTCTTT.

The CDR3 spells CSAQSFSGNTIYF. The CDR3 nucleotides are TGCAGCGCACAGAGTTTCTCTGGAAACACCATATATTTT. The V call is TRBV29-1, the J call TRBJ1-3; the D is unclear. The V gene's germline CDR1 is SQVTM and CDR2 ANQGSEA. The CDR3 is 13 residues long. V was pared by 7 bases and J by 0 bases, with 10 bases between.

This chain joins TRBV11-3 and TRBJ2-5; 7 positions match TRBD2. Germline V lookup: CDR1 SGHNT, CDR2 YENEEA. The ends lost 1 base at V and 2 bases at J; junction bases unmatched: 13. This CDR3 is built from 18 residues. The CDR3 spells CASSLGLPGLKSQETQYF. DNA of the CDR3: TGTGCCAGCAGCTTAGGCCTCCCGGGACTAAAGTCTCAAGAGACCCAGTACTTC.

This chain uses TRBV30 with TRBJ1-1, with TRBD1 matching over 8 bases. The CDR3 consists of 16 residues. Trimming took 0 bases from V and 0 from J; bases not matched to a gene: 6. Germline CDR1 and CDR2: GTSNPN and SVGIG (reference sequence). CDR3 DNA: TGTGCCTGGAGTGTCGGGACAGGAGTACTGAACACTGAAGCTTTCTTT. It specifies CAWSVGTGVLNTEAFF.

The genes are TRBV6-1 and TRBJ1-5; unclear D gene. This CDR3 has 14 residues. In germline, CDR1 is MNHNS, CDR2 SASEGT. Trimming left V 0 bases short and J 5 bases short, with 8 bases between. The CDR3 bases are TGTGCCAGCAGTGAAGCGTCGGGGTATCAGCCCCAGCATTTT. It specifies CASSEASGYQPQHF.

This sequence joins TRBV4-2 and TRBJ2-3; 8 nucleotides line up with TRBD2. CDR3 size: 18 residues. Germline V gene data show CDR1 as LGHNA and CDR2 as YNFKEQ. V gave up 1 base and J gave up 0 bases; unmatched junction bases: 9. CDR3 region: CASSQGLGRGGSTDTQYF. CDR3 coding DNA: TGTGCCAGCAGCCAAGGGCTCGGGAGGGGGGGCAGCACAGATACGCAGTATTTT.

The chain recombines TRBV18 with TRBJ2-7, with TRBD1 matching over 7 bases. Per the germline V gene, CDR1 is KGHSH and CDR2 is LQKENI. Trimming at V came to 3 bases and at J to 3 bases, leaving 5 bases not matched to a gene. CDR3 size: 14 residues. CDR3 region: CASSPRQGYYEQYV. The CDR3 DNA is TGTGCCAGCTCACCCCGACAGGGTTACTACGAGCAGTACGTC.

This clone was counted once. The rearrangement uses TRBV5-8 and TRBJ2-1; 9 bases map to TRBD2. CDR1 and CDR2 from the germline V gene are SGHTS and YDEGEE. The V segment lost 4 bases and the J segment 6 bases; nucleotides outside the gene matches: 14. The CDR3 length is 17 residues. CDR3 coding DNA: TGTGCCAGCAGCGCGGTGGCGGGAGGGCCTCTAGTCAATGAGCAGTTCTTC. This sequence encodes CASSAVAGGPLVNEQFF.

This chain joins TRBV5-6 and TRBJ2-3; 9 nucleotides agree with TRBD2. This CDR3 region has 16 residues. The V gene end was trimmed by 1 base and the J gene end by 5 bases; junction bases not matched to a gene: 8. Germline V CDR1 and CDR2: SGHDT, YYEEEE. In DNA form, the CDR3 reads TGTGCCAGCAGCTTGTCCCTAGCGGGGAACGTAGATACGCAGTATTTT. This sequence encodes CASSLSLAGNVDTQYF.

This clone was observed a single time. V is TRBV6-5 and J is TRBJ2-7, with D unresolved. The V and J ends lost 4 bases and 3 bases respectively, with 4 bases between them. The germline V gene has CDR1 MNHEY and CDR2 SVGAGI. The CDR3 has 11 residues. The CDR3 loop reads CASSSHYEQYF. For the CDR3, the DNA is TGTGCCAGCAGTTCCCACTACGAGCAGTACTTC.

The chain has TRBV7-6 and TRBJ1-5; the D gene is possibly TRBD1 (5 bases). Trimming took 1 base from V and 6 from J, leaving 13 bases between them. Looked up from germline, CDR1 is SGHVS and CDR2 is FNYEAQ. The CDR3 runs 15 residues. The DNA of the CDR3 is TGTGCCAGCAGCTTAGGCAGGGTTGTGAGTCAGCCCCAGCATTTT. Translating gives CASSLGRVVSQPQHF.

This chain links TRBV27 with TRBJ1-1; TRBD1 might be the D (5 bases). Trimming stripped 0 bases from V and 3 bases from J, with 8 bases between. Germline values: CDR1 MNHEY, CDR2 SMNVEV (reference sequence). The CDR3 spans 14 residues. The CDR3 nucleotides read TGTGCCAGCAGTTTATCCGGGGGTGACACTGAAGCTTTCTTT. This gives the protein CASSLSGGDTEAFF.

The V call is TRBV7-3, the J call TRBJ2-1; TRBD2 matches 8 bases. J lost 6 bases, V lost 2 bases, and 15 bases had no gene match. The CDR3 totals 18 residues. The germline V gene has CDR1 SGHTA and CDR2 FQGTGA. The CDR3 protein is CASSLSPLAGPVINEQFF. The CDR3 nucleotides are TGTGCCAGCAGCTTATCGCCCCTAGCGGGCCCGGTTATCAATGAGCAGTTCTTC.

This sequence joins TRBV4-2 and TRBJ2-5; D possibly corresponds to TRBD2 (6 bases). Trimming removed 5 bases from V and 7 bases from J, with 20 bases in between. Germline CDR1 reads LGHNA; CDR2 reads YNFKEQ. The CDR3 is made up of 15 amino acids. The CDR3 nucleotides are TGTGCCAGCAGCGATACCGGGACTCAAGGGGTGACCCAGTACTTC. Translating gives CASSDTGTQGVTQYF.

In its sample, this clone was seen a few times. J is TRBJ1-6 and V is TRBV5-1; D call uncertain. The length of the CDR3 is 13 residues. V gave up 4 bases and J gave up 7 bases, with 9 bases separating them. Germline CDR1 reads SGHRS; CDR2 reads YFSETQ. In DNA form, the CDR3 reads TGCGCCAGCAGCCTCCGTAGAAATTCACCCCTCCACTTT. Encoded protein: CASSLRRNSPLHF.

This rearrangement joins TRBV10-2 to TRBJ1-4; TRBD1 might be the D (6 bases). Trimming cost V 8 bases and J 6 bases, with 13 bases left between them. The germline V gene has CDR1 WSHSY and CDR2 SAAADI. There are 13 residues in the CDR3. The CDR3: CASGRTVDEKLFF. CDR3 in DNA: TGCGCCAGCGGAAGGACAGTGGATGAAAAACTGTTTTTT.

The CDR3 loop reads CASSPPWLNEQFF. CDR3 in DNA: TGTGCCAGCTCACCACCGTGGCTTAATGAGCAGTTCTTC. This sequence joins TRBV18 and TRBJ2-1; D not resolved. The length of the CDR3 is 13 residues. V dropped 0 bases and J dropped 7 bases, with 7 bases sitting between them. The germline V gene has CDR1 KGHSH and CDR2 LQKENI.